Listed here are 2 T cell receptor beta chains from one sample, sequenced in a study of shared clonotypes between healthy human individuals. Libraries were prepared by immunoSEQ multiplex PCR; TCRdb keeps only in-frame clonotypes and omits some of them. The profile shows about 1.5 million clones, 95% to 97% of them singletons. Material for sequencing was naive CD4+ T cells sorted from blood. As for subset: CD45RA+ positively selected. Receptors were obtained from a man younger than 45 in good health.

The CDR3 here is CASVSSGTYNEQFF. The CDR3 DNA sequence: TGTGCCAGCGTCTCGAGTGGGACCTACAATGAGCAGTTCTTC. This chain connects TRBV25-1 to TRBJ2-1; D remains unclear. From germline, CDR1 is MGHDK and CDR2 SYGVNS. V lost 8 bases to trimming and J lost 2 bases, with 13 bases between them. The CDR3 runs 14 residues.

This chain links TRBV7-8 with TRBJ2-5, with TRBD2 as a possible D gene (6 bases). The CDR3 runs 15 residues. Per the germline V gene, CDR1 is SGHVS and CDR2 is FQNEAQ. Trimming took 3 bases from V and 7 from J, leaving 18 bases between them. The CDR3 region has the DNA TGTGCCAGCAGCTTCCAGGAGGCGTCAGCGGGGACCCAGTACTTC. Amino acids: CASSFQEASAGTQYF.